The 20 T cell receptor beta chains given below trace back to one sample, sequenced in a study of spatial heterogeneity in lung cancer. Findings and limits, study-wide: Mutation tallies in tumors tracked expanded intratumoral alpha and beta TCR counts.

MiXCR, run by TCRdb on the 5' RACE reads, gives a single entry per CDR3 protein. The repertoire consists of over 2,500 distinct CDR3 sequences, with more than 3% occurring once and the leading ten covering 15% to 20%. No antigen is known for these receptors. Time point: sample taken at primary tumor resection. Source: lung tumor tissue, taken at surgery. These TCRs come from a male donor with early-stage non-small cell lung cancer.

Within the sample, this clonotype is medium-sized. The rearrangement links TRBV11-3 to TRBJ2-3; unclear D gene. The CDR3 is 14 amino acids. Germline V gives CDR1 SGHNT, CDR2 YENEEA. V lost 6 bases and J lost 4, with 14 bases in between. CDR3 loop: CASSPYSDPDTQYF. The CDR3 region has the DNA TGTGCCAGCAGTCCGTACTCGGATCCAGATACGCAGTATTTT.

This clonotype was seen repeatedly, ten times or more. The chain links TRBV4-3 to TRBJ1-1; unclear D gene. V lost 3 bases and J lost 0, with 5 bases in between. The CDR3 has 13 residues. Germline V gene lookup returns CDR1 LGHNA and CDR2 YSLEER. CDR3 bases: TGCGCCAGCAGCCACCAGGTGAACACTGAAGCTTTCTTT. Its translation is CASSHQVNTEAFF.

This clonotype is medium-sized by share. J is TRBJ1-6 and V is TRBV6-5; D might be TRBD1 (5 bases). CDR1 and CDR2 (germline): MNHEY, SVGAGI. This CDR3 is 15 amino acids long. With 0 bases removed from V and 7 bases from J, the gap between germline ends came to 10 bases. The CDR3 protein is CASSYSGTGNSPLHF. CDR3 nucleotide sequence: TGTGCCAGCAGTTACTCCGGGACGGGGAATTCACCCCTCCACTTT.

This clonotype is medium-sized (0.01 to 0.1%). V and J are TRBV28 and TRBJ2-7; D is undetermined. The germline V gene has CDR1 MDHEN and CDR2 SYDVKM. The ends were cut back, 4 bases at V and 3 bases at J, with 10 bases in the middle. This CDR3 is built from 13 residues. The CDR3 protein is CASSSYSIYEQYV. CDR3 in DNA: TGTGCCAGCAGTTCCTACAGTATCTACGAGCAGTACGTC.

In this sample, this clonotype is medium-sized (0.01 to 0.1%). The rearrangement joins TRBV28 to TRBJ1-2; D is unresolved. Trimming cost V 5 bases and J 5 bases, with 9 bases left between them. This CDR3 comprises 12 residues. CDR1 and CDR2 from the germline V gene are MDHEN and SYDVKM. DNA of the CDR3: TGTGCCAGCAGTCGGGCAGAATATGGCTACACCTTC. This translates into CASSRAEYGYTF.

In its sample, this clonotype was seen many times. This rearrangement joins TRBV20-1 to TRBJ2-3; 8 bases agree with TRBD2. V shed 6 bases, J shed 8 bases, and the junction held 19 bases outside the gene matches. The CDR3 covers 16 residues. Per the germline V gene, CDR1 is DFQATT and CDR2 is SNEGSKA (reference sequence). In DNA form, the CDR3 reads TGCAGTGCAAACAAGGACCGTGGACTAGCTAGGGGTACGCAGTATTTT. Its protein is CSANKDRGLARGTQYF.

This clonotype is termed medium-sized. The rearrangement joins TRBV6-5 to TRBJ1-2, with D possibly TRBD1 on 6 matching bases. V was cut by 6 bases and J by 0 bases, with 11 bases left in between. Germline CDR1 reads MNHEY; CDR2 reads SVGAGI. This CDR3 is built from 14 residues. DNA of the CDR3: TGTGCCAGCAGCATGGACAGCCCTAACTATGGCTACACCTTC. Protein product: CASSMDSPNYGYTF.

Sample share makes this clonotype medium-sized. The chain uses TRBV10-3 and TRBJ1-5; 7 bases agree with TRBD1. This CDR3 comprises 14 residues. CDR1 and CDR2 (germline): ENHRY, SYGVKD. With V trimmed by 5 bases and J by 4 bases, 5 bases remained unmatched. The CDR3 is CAISTGDNNQPQHF. CDR3 DNA: TGTGCCATCAGTACAGGGGATAATAATCAGCCCCAGCATTTT.

By sample fraction, this clonotype is medium-sized. The CDR3, as DNA: TGCGCCAGCAGCCAGACAGGGGGCGGGAACACCGGGGAGCTGTTTTTT. Translating gives CASSQTGGGNTGELFF. The chain has TRBV4-1 and TRBJ2-2, with TRBD1 matching 10 bases. CDR1 and CDR2 from the germline V gene are MGHRA and YSYEKL. V gave up 3 bases and J gave up 1 base; unmatched junction bases: 2. CDR3 length: 16 amino acids.

This clonotype showed up many times. The rearrangement uses TRBV12-5 and TRBJ2-1, with D possibly being TRBD2 (6 bases). Germline V gene data show CDR1 as LGHNT and CDR2 as FRNRAP. Trimming stripped 3 bases from V and 5 bases from J, with 11 bases between. The CDR3 covers 14 residues. The CDR3 loop is CASGFGGSHNEQFF. The CDR3, as DNA: TGTGCTAGTGGTTTCGGGGGATCCCACAATGAGCAGTTCTTC.

By sample share, this clonotype is medium-sized. The chain is built from TRBV6-5 and TRBJ2-2; possibly TRBD2 for D (7 bases). The germline V and J ends were trimmed by 6 bases and 6 bases, with 14 bases remaining between them. CDR3 length equals 14 residues. Germline assignment: CDR1 MNHEY and CDR2 SVGAGI. In nucleotides, the CDR3 is TGTGCCAGCAGCGATAGAGGGGGGGCCGGGGAGCTGTTTTTT. Translating it yields CASSDRGGAGELFF.

This rearrangement joins TRBV20-1 to TRBJ2-7, with no clear D. Germline V lookup: CDR1 DFQATT, CDR2 SNEGSKA (reference sequence). This CDR3 is 11 amino acids long. Trimming left V 5 bases short and J 5 bases short, with 10 bases between. The CDR3 loop is CSADLSDEQYF. For the CDR3, the DNA is TGCAGTGCTGACCTATCAGACGAGCAGTACTTC.

By frequency in the sample, this clonotype is medium-sized. The chain employs TRBV7-2 and TRBJ1-1; 8 nucleotides agree with TRBD1. The trim removed 4 bases at V and 6 bases at J, leaving 7 bases unmatched. CDR1 is SGHTA, CDR2 FQGNSA, per germline. This CDR3 comprises 14 residues. For the CDR3, the DNA is TGTGCCAGCAGCTCAATCGGACAGGGTTCTGAAGCTTTCTTT. It codes for CASSSIGQGSEAFF. Full variable domain (rest looked up from reference TRBV7-2 and TRBJ1-1): GAGVSQSPSNKVTEKGKDVELRCDPISGHTALYWYRQSLGQGLEFLIYFQGNSAPDKSGLPSDRFSAERTGGSVSTLTIQRTQQEDSAVYLCASSSIGQGSEAFFGQGTRLTVV.

By share, this clonotype counts as large. The chain recombines TRBV7-2 with TRBJ2-3; no reliable D call. This CDR3 comprises 17 residues. V was pared by 4 bases and J by 0 bases, with 17 bases between. Per the germline V gene, CDR1 is SGHTA and CDR2 is FQGNSA. DNA for the CDR3: TGTGCCAGCAGCTCCCCCAAGTGGGATTCTAGCACAGATACGCAGTATTTT. It codes for CASSSPKWDSSTDTQYF.

This clonotype rates as medium-sized. The rearrangement uses TRBV5-4 and TRBJ2-7, with TRBD2 matching over 8 bases. The CDR3 sequence is 14 residues long. With V trimmed by 0 bases and J by 4 bases, 3 bases remained unmatched. The germline V gene has CDR1 SGHNT and CDR2 YYREEE (reference sequence). CDR3 loop: CASSLERGSYEQYV. The CDR3 DNA reads as TGTGCCAGCAGCTTGGAGCGGGGGAGTTACGAGCAGTACGTC.

This clonotype appeared many times. V and J are TRBV7-2 and TRBJ1-2; no clear D. Germline CDR1 SGHTA, CDR2 FQGNSA. The CDR3 contains 12 residues. With 4 bases removed from V and 7 bases from J, the gap between germline ends came to 10 bases. The CDR3 loop reads CASSSTEFGYTF. DNA of the CDR3: TGTGCCAGCAGCTCGACGGAATTTGGCTACACCTTC.

Judged by abundance, this clonotype is medium-sized (0.01 to 0.1%). The gene calls are TRBV5-1 and TRBJ2-6; a possible D gene is TRBD1 (5 bases). V gave up 0 bases and J gave up 3 bases, with 13 bases separating them. Germline CDR1 reads SGHRS; CDR2 reads YFSETQ. The CDR3 runs to 17 residues. The CDR3 DNA reads as TGCGCCAGCAGCTTGGACGGCAGGGCAGGTGGGGCCAACGTCCTGACTTTC. This sequence encodes CASSLDGRAGGANVLTF.

Judged by abundance, this clonotype is medium-sized. The chain is built from TRBV14 and TRBJ2-7; possible D gene TRBD1, 6 bases. Per the germline V gene, CDR1 is SGHDN and CDR2 is FVKESK. V dropped 6 bases and J dropped 0 bases, with 12 bases sitting between them. The CDR3 is 14 residues long. The CDR3 region is CASRGQKSSYEQYF. As DNA, the CDR3 is TGTGCCAGCAGAGGACAGAAGAGCTCCTACGAGCAGTACTTC.

This clonotype has more than one count but fewer than ten. This rearrangement joins TRBV5-1 to TRBJ2-5, with D possibly being TRBD2 (5 bases). Germline loops: CDR1 SGHRS, CDR2 YFSETQ. The CDR3 sequence is 14 residues long. The V end lost 0 bases, the J end lost 5 bases, and 11 bases lay between the germline ends. The CDR3 reads CASSLGRRGETQYF. In DNA, the CDR3 is TGCGCCAGCAGCTTGGGGCGCCGAGGGGAGACCCAGTACTTC.

This clonotype is categorized as medium-sized. CDR3 sequence reads: CASSPRTGGATNEKLFF. CDR3 in DNA: TGTGCCAGCAGCCCCCGGACAGGGGGCGCGACTAATGAAAAACTGTTTTTT. The chain couples TRBV7-2 to TRBJ1-4, with TRBD1 matching over 11 bases. After removal of 5 bases from V and 2 bases from J, the junction contained 7 bases not matched to a gene. The germline V gene encodes CDR1 SGHTA and CDR2 FQGNSA. This CDR3 region has 17 residues.